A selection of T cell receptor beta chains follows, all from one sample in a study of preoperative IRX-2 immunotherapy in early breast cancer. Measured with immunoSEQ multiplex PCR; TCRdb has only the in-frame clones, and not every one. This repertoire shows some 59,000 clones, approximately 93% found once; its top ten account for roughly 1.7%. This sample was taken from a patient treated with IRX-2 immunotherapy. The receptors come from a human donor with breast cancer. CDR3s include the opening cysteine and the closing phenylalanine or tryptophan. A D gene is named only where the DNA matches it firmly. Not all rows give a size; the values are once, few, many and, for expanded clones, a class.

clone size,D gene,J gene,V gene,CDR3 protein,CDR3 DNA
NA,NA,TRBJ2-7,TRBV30,CAWSVLGSSYEQYF,TGTGCCTGGAGTGTACTAGGGAGCTCCTACGAGCAGTACTTC
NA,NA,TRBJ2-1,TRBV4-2,CASSQFYVGEQFF,TGTGCCAGCAGCCAGTTCTACGTGGGTGAGCAGTTCTTC
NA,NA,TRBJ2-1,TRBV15,CATSRVGEQFF,TGTGCCACCAGCAGAGTGGGTGAGCAGTTCTTC
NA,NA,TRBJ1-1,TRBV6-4,CASSDSNRAEAFF,TGTGCCAGCAGTGACTCGAACAGGGCTGAAGCTTTCTTT
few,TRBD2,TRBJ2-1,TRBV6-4,CASSASGSSNEQFF,TGTGCCAGCAGTGCTAGCGGGAGCTCCAATGAGCAGTTCTTC
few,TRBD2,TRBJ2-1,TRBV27,CASSSRTSGGYGEQFF,TGTGCCAGCAGTTCCAGGACTAGCGGGGGGTACGGTGAGCAGTTCTTC
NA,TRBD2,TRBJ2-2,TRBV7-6,CASSLVLAGAGELFF,TGTGCCAGCAGCTTAGTTTTAGCGGGGGCCGGGGAGCTGTTTTTT
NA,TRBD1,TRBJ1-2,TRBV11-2,CASIPSWGQGFRNYGYTF,TGTGCCAGCATCCCAAGTTGGGGACAGGGATTTAGAAACTATGGCTACACCTTC
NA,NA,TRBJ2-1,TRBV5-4,CASSRDTGTYNEQFF,TGTGCCAGCAGTCGGGACACCGGAACCTACAATGAGCAGTTCTTC
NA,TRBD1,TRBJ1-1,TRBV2,CASSDGQGMTEAFF,TGTGCCAGCAGTGACGGACAGGGAATGACTGAAGCTTTCTTT
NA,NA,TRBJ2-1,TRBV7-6,CASSLYVNRPDEQFF,TGTGCCAGCAGCTTATATGTAAATAGGCCCGATGAGCAGTTCTTC